What follows are 9 T cell receptor beta chains derived from one specimen sequenced in a study of cytomegalovirus exposure and HLA in healthy donors. A multiplex PCR was run with 60 Vbeta primers and 13 Jbeta primers. Data came from immunoSEQ multiplex PCR; TCRdb stores just in-frame clones and leaves some out. The table records about 150,000 clones, 75% to 85% of them present only once. Sequenced material: PBMCs. The receptors shown here come from a female donor in good health and CMV-seropositive.

The chain couples TRBV14 to TRBJ1-1; the match to TRBD1 covers 10 bases. Germline values: CDR1 SGHDN, CDR2 FVKESK. The V and J ends lost 4 bases and 10 bases, in that order; junction bases with no gene match: 3. The CDR3 is 12 residues long. The DNA of the CDR3 is TGTGCCAGCAGCCCGGACAGGGGGGGAGCTTTCTTT. Translation: CASSPDRGGAFF.

V usage is TRBV9 and J usage is TRBJ2-1, with 7 bases identical to TRBD1. With 3 bases clipped from V and 2 bases from J, the junction kept 5 bases outside the gene matches. CDR1 SGDLS and CDR2 YYNGEE come from the germline V gene. This CDR3 has 15 residues. CDR3 sequence: CASSDSGGAYNEQFF. The CDR3 bases are TGTGCCAGCAGCGACTCAGGGGGAGCCTACAATGAGCAGTTCTTC.

This clone has a handful of counts. This chain links TRBV28 with TRBJ1-5; 10 bases are shared with TRBD1. The germline V gene has CDR1 MDHEN and CDR2 SYDVKM. Trimming cost V 7 bases and J 4 bases; bases outside gene matches: 7. CDR3 length: 15 residues. CDR3 protein: CASNRTGGCNQPQHF. The CDR3 nucleotides are TGTGCCAGCAACCGGACAGGGGGTTGTAATCAGCCCCAGCATTTT.

The chain carries TRBV6-5 and TRBJ2-7, with TRBD1 as a possible D gene (6 bases). There are 15 residues in the CDR3. The germline V gene encodes CDR1 MNHEY and CDR2 SVGAGI. Trimming took 0 bases from V and 3 from J, leaving 12 bases between them. This CDR3 reads CASSYSGASGYEQYF. In nucleotides, the CDR3 is TGTGCCAGCAGTTACTCGGGGGCCTCGGGCTACGAGCAGTACTTC.

This clone appeared once. This chain joins TRBV4-2 and TRBJ2-7; 10 nucleotides agree with TRBD2. There are 16 residues in the CDR3. With 0 bases clipped from V and 5 bases from J, the junction kept 7 bases outside the gene matches. Germline-derived CDR1 and CDR2 are LGHNA and YNFKEQ. The CDR3 region is CASSQEAAGGPDEQYF. The CDR3 nucleotides read TGTGCCAGCAGCCAAGAGGCAGCGGGAGGGCCAGACGAGCAGTACTTC.

The chain links TRBV21-1 to TRBJ1-1; the table's D gene call, TRBD1, was not cross checked with the DNA. TRBV21-1 is shown as a pseudogene. There are 13 residues in the CDR3. CDR3 region: CASSKAQRTEAFF. The CDR3 region has the DNA TGTGCCAGCAGCAAAGCGCAGCGGACAGAGGCTTTCTTT.

This chain joins TRBV6-1 and TRBJ1-6, with TRBD1 as a possible D gene (5 bases). Trimming pared 1 base from V and 12 bases from J, leaving 10 bases between. The CDR3 length is 13 residues. Germline loops: CDR1 MNHNS, CDR2 SASEGT. In nucleotides, the CDR3 is TGTGCCAGCAGTGAAGGGGTGGACAAACCCCTCCACTTT. Translating it yields CASSEGVDKPLHF.

The gene calls are TRBV29-1 and TRBJ1-2, with D possibly TRBD1 on 5 matching bases. The CDR3 consists of 13 residues. Germline V gene sequence: CDR1 SQVTM, CDR2 ANQGSEA. Between the trimmed V and J ends, which lost 4 bases and 1 base, there was a span of 10 bases. The CDR3 coding sequence is TGCAGCGTTGGACAGCCGAGTAACTATGGCTACACCTTC. It yields the protein CSVGQPSNYGYTF.

V gene TRBV6-1 combines with J gene TRBJ1-1, with D possibly being TRBD1 (5 bases). Trimming left V 2 bases short and J 1 base short, with 5 bases between. The CDR3 has 13 amino acids. Per germline, CDR1 MNHNS and CDR2 SASEGT. CDR3 nucleotide sequence: TGTGCCAGCAGTGAACAGGGGAACACTGAAGCTTTCTTT. Protein: CASSEQGNTEAFF.